These 29 T cell receptor beta chains came from one sample sequenced in a study of T-cell reconstitution after alpha-beta-depleted transplantation in children. Molecular barcoding with unique molecular identifiers was used for the TCRbeta library. TCRdb ran MiXCR on the PCR reads and lists one entry per CDR3 protein. Of approximately 210,000 distinct CDR3 sequences in the sample, about 15% are singletons; the top ten hold 35% to 50%. The material was PBMCs, mostly from graft donor cells, obtained 360 days after TCRalphabeta/CD19-depleted stem cell transplant. The receptor source for this set is a male patient aged 2 to 10 who had a stem cell transplant for acute lymphoblastic leukemia, so the T cells may come from the graft donor.

This clonotype was picked up a small number of times. This sequence joins TRBV5-1 and TRBJ2-1; TRBD2 aligns across 7 bases. CDR1 and CDR2 from the germline V gene are SGHRS and YFSETQ. With 5 bases clipped from V and 8 bases from J, the junction kept 16 bases outside the gene matches. The CDR3 sequence is 16 residues long. CDR3 nucleotide sequence: TGCGCCAGCAGTAAGGGGAGCGGGATTCTCGACCATGAGCAGTTCTTC. Translated, it gives CASSKGSGILDHEQFF.

This chain links TRBV3-1 with TRBJ1-1; D remains ambiguous. Germline CDR1 LGHDT, CDR2 YNNKEL (reference sequence). There are 12 residues in the CDR3. Trimming removed 4 bases at V and 5 bases at J, with 8 bases between. The CDR3 DNA reads as TGTGCCAGCAGCCGCCGAGGAACTGAAGCTTTCTTT. Encoded protein: CASSRRGTEAFF.

The rearrangement joins TRBV28 to TRBJ1-4; TRBD1 matches 7 bases. The CDR3 covers 16 residues. Germline CDR1 reads MDHEN; CDR2 reads SYDVKM. V was clipped by 11 bases and J by 0 bases; unmatched bases: 12. In nucleotides, the CDR3 is TGTGCCGTCCCGGGACAGTCCGGAACAACTAATGAAAAACTGTTTTTT. Its protein product is CAVPGQSGTTNEKLFF.

This rearrangement joins TRBV3-1 to TRBJ2-1; 7 bases match TRBD1. V shed 0 bases and J 0 bases; nucleotides not matched to a gene: 11. CDR3 length: 19 amino acids. Per the germline V gene, CDR1 is LGHDT and CDR2 is YNNKEL (reference sequence). CDR3 bases: TGTGCCAGCAGCCAAGATGGCCCGAAGGACAGGAGCTCCTACAATGAGCAGTTCTTC. This translates into CASSQDGPKDRSSYNEQFF.

In its sample, this clonotype was seen a few times. The chain recombines TRBV11-2 with TRBJ1-2; D may be TRBD1 (6 bases). V lost 5 bases to trimming and J lost 2 bases, with 15 bases between them. The CDR3 spans 15 residues. Germline V gene data show CDR1 as SGHAT and CDR2 as FQNNGV. CDR3 sequence reads: CASSQGRGVNYGYTF. CDR3 DNA sequence: TGTGCCAGCAGCCAGGGGAGGGGCGTCAACTATGGCTACACCTTC.

The rearrangement uses TRBV19 and TRBJ1-5; D gene unclear. The CDR3 has 15 amino acids. The V gene's germline CDR1 is LNHDA and CDR2 SQIVND (reference sequence). V was cut by 4 bases and J by 6 bases, with 16 bases left in between. The CDR3 nucleotides read TGTGCCAGTAGTACGGAAATCCCAGCGGGTCAGCCCCAGCATTTT. It yields the protein CASSTEIPAGQPQHF.

The chain has TRBV7-7 and TRBJ2-1; 12 positions match TRBD2. V was clipped by 5 bases and J by 0 bases; unmatched bases: 8. Germline assignment: CDR1 SSHAT and CDR2 FNYEAQ (reference sequence). The CDR3 spans 18 residues. The CDR3 coding sequence is TGTGCCAGCAGCCCAGGGACTAGCGGGTCTAGCTCCTACAATGAGCAGTTCTTC. Amino acid sequence: CASSPGTSGSSSYNEQFF.

The chain recombines TRBV5-1 with TRBJ2-2; possible D gene TRBD2, 5 bases. Per germline, CDR1 SGHRS and CDR2 YFSETQ. This CDR3 comprises 17 residues. V was shortened by 0 bases and J by 2 bases, with 14 bases between the two germline ends. CDR3 amino acids: CASSLAWERPNTGELFF. CDR3 nucleotide sequence: TGCGCCAGCAGCTTGGCCTGGGAGAGGCCCAACACCGGGGAGCTGTTTTTT.

This clonotype has just a few counts. The chain uses TRBV27 and TRBJ2-7; TRBD1 agrees at 7 bases. V lost 6 bases and J lost 5; bases outside the gene matches: 4. CDR1 MNHEY and CDR2 SMNVEV come from the germline V gene (reference sequence). The CDR3 extends over 12 amino acids. The CDR3 sequence: CASRRQGNEQYF. CDR3 in DNA: TGTGCCAGCAGGCGACAGGGTAACGAGCAGTACTTC.

This clonotype came up many times. V and J are TRBV5-1 and TRBJ1-1; D is unclear. Between the trimmed V and J ends, which lost 1 base and 0 bases, there was a span of 13 bases. The CDR3 sequence is 16 residues long. Germline loops: CDR1 SGHRS, CDR2 YFSETQ. The CDR3 coding sequence is TGCGCCAGCAGCTTGCCCGGGAGGGTCGTGAACACTGAAGCTTTCTTT. This gives the protein CASSLPGRVVNTEAFF.

This clonotype came up a few times. CDR3 sequence reads: CASSTSGGTPYNEQFF. CDR3 DNA: TGTGCCAGCAGTACTAGCGGGGGGACTCCCTACAATGAGCAGTTCTTC. The chain employs TRBV6-2 or TRBV6-3 and TRBJ2-1; 12 positions match TRBD2. The V segment lost 5 bases and the J segment 2 bases; nucleotides outside the gene matches: 4. CDR3 length equals 16 residues. Per the germline V gene, CDR1 is MNHEY and CDR2 is SVGEGT.

This sequence joins TRBV14 and TRBJ1-3, with D possibly being TRBD1 (5 bases). The V end was cut by 3 bases, the J end by 0 bases, with 9 bases between. The CDR3 is made up of 15 amino acids. Per the germline V gene, CDR1 is SGHDN and CDR2 is FVKESK. CDR3 nucleotides: TGTGCCAGCAGCCACAGGCAGGGCTCTGGAAACACCATATATTTT. Residues: CASSHRQGSGNTIYF.

V usage is TRBV6-2 or TRBV6-3 and J usage is TRBJ2-1; 8 bases are a match to TRBD2. V shed 6 bases, J shed 10 bases, and the junction held 5 bases outside the gene matches. CDR1 MNHEY and CDR2 SVGEGT come from the germline V gene. The CDR3 loop spans 12 amino acids. This chain's CDR3 is CASSSGGPEQFF. CDR3 DNA: TGTGCCAGCAGCTCGGGGGGGCCGGAGCAGTTCTTC.

This clonotype was seen once. The chain couples TRBV12-5 to TRBJ1-5; maybe TRBD1 (5 bases). The CDR3 loop spans 17 amino acids. Trimming pared 0 bases from V and 2 bases from J, leaving 14 bases between. Germline-derived CDR1 and CDR2 are LGHNT and FRNRAP. CDR3 coding DNA: TGTGCTAGTGGTTTGGTACTCCAGGGAATGGGCAATCAGCCCCAGCATTTT. It codes for CASGLVLQGMGNQPQHF.

The sample holds a few counts of this clonotype. J is TRBJ2-1 and V is TRBV7-2; TRBD2 agrees at 10 bases. The length of the CDR3 is 16 residues. Looked up from germline, CDR1 is SGHTA and CDR2 is FQGNSA. V dropped 0 bases and J dropped 4; count of bases not matched to a gene: 3. CDR3 nucleotide sequence: TGTGCCAGCAGCTTAGCACTAGCGGGGTCTTACAATGAGCAGTTCTTC. Translation: CASSLALAGSYNEQFF.

This clonotype came up many times. The chain combines TRBV20-1 with TRBJ2-7; TRBD2 agrees at 7 bases. The CDR3 is 15 amino acids. The J segment lost 0 bases and the V segment lost 0 bases, leaving 5 bases of the junction unmatched. Germline V gene sequence: CDR1 DFQATT, CDR2 SNEGSKA (reference sequence). The CDR3 is CSARDLRGDSYEQYF. The CDR3 coding sequence is TGCAGTGCTAGAGATCTCCGGGGGGACTCCTACGAGCAGTACTTC.

This clonotype was counted a few times. J is TRBJ2-1 and V is TRBV5-1; a possible D gene is TRBD1 (5 bases). V was clipped by 2 bases and J by 5 bases, with 14 bases between them. Germline-derived CDR1 and CDR2 are SGHRS and YFSETQ. This CDR3 spans 15 amino acids. The CDR3 DNA is TGCGCCAGCAGCTTTTTTCAGGGCCCAAACAATGAGCAGTTCTTC. Amino acids: CASSFFQGPNNEQFF.

The chain is built from TRBV10-3 and TRBJ2-1; 7 nucleotides align to TRBD1. Germline V gives CDR1 ENHRY, CDR2 SYGVKD. With 8 bases clipped from V and 5 bases from J, the junction kept 12 bases outside the gene matches. CDR3 length: 15 residues. CDR3: CAIWFPGQNDNEQFF. The CDR3 DNA follows: TGTGCCATCTGGTTCCCGGGACAGAATGACAATGAGCAGTTCTTC.

This chain joins TRBV6-1 and TRBJ2-3; perhaps TRBD2 as D (6 bases). Germline V CDR1 and CDR2: MNHNS, SASEGT. The CDR3 length is 18 residues. Trimming stripped 5 bases from V and 3 bases from J, with 24 bases between. CDR3 sequence (DNA): TGTGCCAGCAGTTTATCGCTTCCGGGACTTGGTGAAACAGATACGCAGTATTTT. This sequence encodes CASSLSLPGLGETDTQYF.

J is TRBJ2-1 and V is TRBV15, with TRBD2 matching 9 bases. The germline V gene encodes CDR1 LNHNV and CDR2 YYDKDF (reference sequence). The CDR3 has 16 amino acids. The V gene end was trimmed by 0 bases and the J gene end by 5 bases; junction bases not matched to a gene: 5. For the CDR3, the DNA is TGTGCCACCAGCAGAGATCAAGCGGGGGGCGACAATGAGCAGTTCTTC. Translated: CATSRDQAGGDNEQFF.

The chain is built from TRBV5-1 and TRBJ2-4; TRBD1 is a possible D gene (6 bases). This CDR3 region has 14 residues. In germline, CDR1 is SGHRS, CDR2 YFSETQ. V was cut by 4 bases and J by 9 bases, with 17 bases left in between. The CDR3 here is CASSPGQGIVIQYF. CDR3 DNA sequence: TGCGCCAGCAGCCCAGGGCAGGGGATAGTCATTCAGTACTTC. The whole variable domain, filled in from reference TRBV5-1 and TRBJ2-4, reads KAGVTQTPRYLIKTRGQQVTLSCSPISGHRSVSWYQQTPGQGLQFLFEYFSETQRNKGNFPGRFSGRQFSNSRSEMNVSTLELGDSALYLCASSPGQGIVIQYFGAGTRLSVL.

This chain uses TRBV4-3 with TRBJ1-2; D remains unclear. Trimming removed 1 base at V and 7 bases at J, with 13 bases between. CDR1 is LGHNA, CDR2 YSLEER, per germline. The CDR3 contains 14 residues. CDR3 region: CASSQGLTDFGYTF. The CDR3 coding sequence is TGCGCCAGCAGCCAAGGCCTCACAGACTTTGGCTACACCTTC.

Many counts were recorded for this clonotype. V and J are TRBV7-8 and TRBJ2-5; 8 bases are a match to TRBD1. V shed 1 base, J shed 4 bases, and the junction held 2 bases outside the gene matches. The CDR3 covers 14 residues. Germline CDR1 SGHVS, CDR2 FQNEAQ. CDR3 sequence reads: CASSLGDRGETQYF. Here the CDR3 DNA reads TGTGCCAGCAGCTTAGGAGACAGGGGAGAGACCCAGTACTTC.

This clonotype appeared many times. This chain connects TRBV24-1 to TRBJ2-2; 8 positions agree with TRBD2. With 0 bases clipped from V and 6 bases from J, the junction kept 5 bases outside the gene matches. Germline V gene lookup returns CDR1 KGHDR and CDR2 SFDVKD. The CDR3 consists of 16 residues. This CDR3 reads CATSDLTGGLAGELFF. The CDR3 DNA follows: TGTGCCACCAGTGATTTGACGGGGGGGCTCGCCGGGGAGCTGTTTTTT.

Only a few counts were recorded for this clonotype. The chain couples TRBV5-1 to TRBJ2-3; 8 bases line up with TRBD2. Germline V lookup: CDR1 SGHRS, CDR2 YFSETQ. After removal of 5 bases from V and 2 bases from J, the junction contained 13 bases not matched to a gene. The CDR3 is 17 amino acids. The CDR3 nucleotides read TGCGCCAGCAGTCGAGTCGGTAGCGGGGCCAACACAGATACGCAGTATTTT. It yields the protein CASSRVGSGANTDTQYF.

The CDR3 bases are TGTGCCAGCAGCGCCCGACCTAGCGGGGGGGCTAGGGATGAGCAGTTCTTC. The encoded protein is CASSARPSGGARDEQFF. This rearrangement joins TRBV7-6 to TRBJ2-1; 12 positions match TRBD2. CDR1 is SGHVS and CDR2 is FNYEAQ in the germline V gene. The CDR3 has 17 residues. V gave up 5 bases and J gave up 8 bases; unmatched junction bases: 13.

The chain combines TRBV3-1 with TRBJ2-5; the D gene is possibly TRBD1 (6 bases). CDR1 LGHDT and CDR2 YNNKEL come from the germline V gene (reference sequence). This CDR3 contains 18 residues. Between the trimmed V and J ends, which lost 11 bases and 3 bases, there was a span of 31 bases. The CDR3, as DNA: TGTGCCTTCTGTTTAGTTGGGGCGGTCAGGGGTAATAAAGAGACCCAGTACTTC. As protein: CAFCLVGAVRGNKETQYF.

This clonotype came up a few times. CDR3 coding DNA: TGTGCCAGCAGCTTGGGTCGAAGGTCCTACGAGCAGTACTTC. Protein product: CASSLGRRSYEQYF. V and J are TRBV5-6 and TRBJ2-7, with D unresolved. V was clipped by 0 bases and J by 1 base, with 8 bases between them. Germline CDR1 reads SGHDT; CDR2 reads YYEEEE. CDR3 length: 14 amino acids.

This clonotype was seen only a few times. The chain links TRBV29-1 to TRBJ2-3; D tentatively fits TRBD1 or TRBD2 (5 bases each). This CDR3 has 13 amino acids. Trimming removed 3 bases at V and 8 bases at J, with 15 bases between. Germline V gene sequence: CDR1 SQVTM, CDR2 ANQGSEA. The CDR3 DNA follows: TGCAGCGTTGATGACCCGGAGAGGGGTACGCAGTATTTT. As protein: CSVDDPERGTQYF.